The entry below describes one TCR beta chain. This sample stems from a study of blood T cell repertoires in COVID-19. Method: immunoSEQ multiplex PCR; TCRdb's copy keeps in-frame clones and lacks some. The sample comprises 350,000 to 400,000 clones, roughly 88% of which are singletons, and 0.9% to 1% rests with the top ten. The TCR comes from a woman in her 30s with acute COVID-19. Sequencing input: PBMCs or T cells enriched from blood (not recorded which).

The chain's CDR3 is CASSQGGQGDQPQHF. The CDR3, as DNA: TGTGCCAGCAGCCAAGGGGGACAGGGGGATCAGCCCCAGCATTTT. The V call is TRBV3-1 (or the pseudogene TRBV3-2), the J call TRBJ1-5, with 11 bases identical to TRBD1. Germline CDR1 is LGHDT and CDR2 is YNNKEL (reference sequence). J gave up 5 bases and V 1 base, and 1 base lay outside the gene matches. This CDR3 is 15 amino acids long.